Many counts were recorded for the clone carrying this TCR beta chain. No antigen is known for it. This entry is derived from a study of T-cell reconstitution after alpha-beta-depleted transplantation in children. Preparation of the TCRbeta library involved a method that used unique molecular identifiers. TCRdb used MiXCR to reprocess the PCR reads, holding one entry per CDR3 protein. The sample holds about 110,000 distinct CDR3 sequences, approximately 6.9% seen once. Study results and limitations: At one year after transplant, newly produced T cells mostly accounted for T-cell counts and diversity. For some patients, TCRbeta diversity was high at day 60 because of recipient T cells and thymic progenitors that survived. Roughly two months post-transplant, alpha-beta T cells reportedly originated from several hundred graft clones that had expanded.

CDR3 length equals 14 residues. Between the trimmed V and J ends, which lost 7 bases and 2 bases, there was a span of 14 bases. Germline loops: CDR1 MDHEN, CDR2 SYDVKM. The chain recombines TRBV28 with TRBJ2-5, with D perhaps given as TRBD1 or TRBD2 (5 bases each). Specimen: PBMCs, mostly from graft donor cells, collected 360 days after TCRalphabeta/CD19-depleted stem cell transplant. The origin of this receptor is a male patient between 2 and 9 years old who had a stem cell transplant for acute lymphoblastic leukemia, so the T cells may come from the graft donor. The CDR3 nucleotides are TGTGCCAGCAATCCGGGACCCGTTCAAGAGACCCAGTACTTC. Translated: CASNPGPVQETQYF.